These T cell receptor beta chains were read from a single sample in a study of T-cell memory formation after mild COVID-19. One entry per CDR3 protein results from TCRdb running MiXCR on the 5' RACE reads. In the table there are about 250,000 distinct CDR3 sequences, 15% of which are singletons. The source material was PBMCs or a T cell subset sorted from them (not recorded which). The receptors derive from an adult woman who had mild COVID-19 (a few samples of this study predate the infection). Cell type and time point are not known. Both conserved end residues are part of each CDR3. D genes are given only for firm matches. Not every row has a clone size; where given, it reads once, few, many or a size class.

CDR3aa	CDR3nt	v_gene	j_gene	d_gene	abundance
CASSLVQDPNEQFF	TGCGCCAGCAGCTTGGTACAGGACCCGAATGAGCAGTTCTTC	TRBV5-1	TRBJ2-1	.	.
CAISEEDGPYEQYF	TGTGCCATCAGTGAGGAGGACGGTCCCTACGAGCAGTACTTC	TRBV10-3	TRBJ2-7	.	few
CASSPSSRVTSSGANVLTF	TGCGCCAGCAGCCCGTCTAGCAGGGTGACCTCCTCTGGGGCCAACGTCCTGACTTTC	TRBV5-1	TRBJ2-6	.	many
CATRGTSGLTGELFF	TGTGCTACTCGAGGGACTAGCGGGCTCACCGGGGAGCTGTTTTTT	TRBV10-3	TRBJ2-2	TRBD2	.
CASSILAGNTGELFF	TGTGCCAGTAGTATACTAGCGGGAAACACCGGGGAGCTGTTTTTT	TRBV19	TRBJ2-2	TRBD2	.
CASSFLAGLATGELFF	TGCGCCAGCAGCTTTTTAGCGGGCCTTGCCACCGGGGAGCTGTTTTTT	TRBV5-1	TRBJ2-2	TRBD2	.
CSASQGEGYGYTF	TGCAGTGCTTCTCAGGGGGAGGGCTATGGCTACACCTTC	TRBV20-1	TRBJ1-2	TRBD1	.
CASRRDRGPVYNEQFF	TGTGCCAGCAGGCGCGACAGGGGGCCGGTTTACAATGAGCAGTTCTTC	TRBV7-8	TRBJ2-1	TRBD1	.
CASSMGQSYSPLHF	TGCGCCAGCAGCATGGGACAGTCTTATTCACCCCTCCACTTT	TRBV5-1	TRBJ1-6	TRBD1	few
CASSLRGTTYEQYF	TGTGCCAGCAGTTTACGAGGGACGACCTACGAGCAGTACTTC	TRBV12-3/TRBV12-4	TRBJ2-7	.	many
CATSTDRGARVGFF	TGTGCCACCAGCACGGACAGGGGGGCCCGAGTAGGGTTCTTC	TRBV15	TRBJ2-1	TRBD1	many
CASISMAAGGYEQYF	TGTGCCAGCATTTCTATGGCGGCGGGAGGGTACGAGCAGTACTTC	TRBV7-2	TRBJ2-7	TRBD2	.
CSARDTMNTEAFF	TGCAGTGCTAGAGATACCATGAACACTGAAGCTTTCTTT	TRBV20-1	TRBJ1-1	.	.
CASSIRGFGLDEQFF	TGCGCCAGCAGCATCAGGGGTTTTGGGCTCGATGAGCAGTTCTTC	TRBV5-1	TRBJ2-1	.	many
CASSLSSGQGTYEQYF	TGTGCCAGCAGCTTATCGTCGGGACAGGGGACCTACGAGCAGTACTTC	TRBV7-2	TRBJ2-7	TRBD1	.
CASSLGTAGQPQHF	TGTGCCAGCAGTCTCGGGACAGCCGGGCAGCCCCAGCATTTT	TRBV5-6	TRBJ1-5	TRBD1	.
CASSLDTNPDTEAFF	TGCGCCAGCAGCCTTGACACGAACCCCGACACTGAAGCTTTCTTT	TRBV5-1	TRBJ1-1	.	few
CASSSATSGSYNEQFF	TGTGCCAGCAGTTCCGCCACTAGCGGGAGTTACAATGAGCAGTTCTTC	TRBV12-3/TRBV12-4	TRBJ2-1	TRBD2	few
CASSAPRNLAGDGEQYF	TGTGCCAGCAGCGCGCCACGAAACCTAGCGGGAGACGGCGAGCAGTACTTC	TRBV7-8	TRBJ2-7	TRBD2	.
CASSIAGGNRNEQYF	TGTGCCAGCAGCATAGCGGGAGGTAACAGGAACGAGCAGTACTTC	TRBV7-9	TRBJ2-7	TRBD2	.
CASSRTGTGGYEQYF	TGTGCCAGCAGCAGAACCGGGACAGGGGGCTACGAGCAGTACTTC	TRBV6-5	TRBJ2-7	TRBD1	few
CASSSYSRTSGRNEQFF	TGTGCCAGCAGCTCCTATTCGAGGACTAGCGGGAGAAATGAGCAGTTCTTC	TRBV7-2	TRBJ2-1	TRBD2	many
CASSVGPRGGSSGNTIYF	TGTGCCAGCAGCGTAGGGCCCCGAGGAGGGAGCTCTGGAAACACCATATATTTT	TRBV9	TRBJ1-3	.	.
CASSFSPTSKWTGELFF	TGTGCCAGCAGTTTCTCCCCAACTAGTAAATGGACCGGGGAGCTGTTTTTT	TRBV6-5	TRBJ2-2	.	.
CSAGLAGPYNEQFF	TGCAGTGCTGGTCTAGCGGGGCCCTACAATGAGCAGTTCTTC	TRBV20-1	TRBJ2-1	TRBD2	few
CASSPQDGDTGELFF	TGTGCCAGCAGCCCACAGGACGGAGACACCGGGGAGCTGTTTTTT	TRBV7-2	TRBJ2-2	.	few
CASSVGTTLETQYF	TGTGCCAGCAGCGTCGGGACTACCTTGGAGACCCAGTACTTC	TRBV9	TRBJ2-5	TRBD2	many
CASSPLYSSNTEAFF	TGTGCCAGCTCACCCCTCTACAGTTCGAACACTGAAGCTTTCTTT	TRBV18	TRBJ1-1	.	.
CASSVGRDTPEAFF	TGTGCCAGCTCAGTTGGCAGGGATACGCCTGAAGCTTTCTTT	TRBV18	TRBJ1-1	.	many
CASSPTSGRSTDTQYF	TGTGCCAGCAGTCCGACTAGCGGGAGGAGCACAGATACGCAGTATTTT	TRBV12-3/TRBV12-4	TRBJ2-3	TRBD2	.
CSAWTGISGNTIYF	TGCAGTGCTTGGACAGGAATCTCTGGAAACACCATATATTTT	TRBV20-1	TRBJ1-3	TRBD1	.
CATSDFRDTGELFF	TGTGCCACCAGTGACTTCAGGGACACCGGGGAGCTGTTTTTT	TRBV24-1	TRBJ2-2	.	few
CSVDLEGGDGKAFF	TGCAGCGTTGATCTAGAAGGGGGCGACGGAAAAGCTTTCTTT	TRBV29-1	TRBJ1-1	TRBD1	.